The 2 T cell receptor beta chains reported below all come from one sample, sequenced in a study of blood T cell repertoires in COVID-19. Produced via immunoSEQ multiplex PCR; TCRdb's table is partial and in-frame only. The sample includes 170,000 or so clones, roughly 77% of them seen just once. The sample was peripheral blood. These receptors all stem from a man in his sixties or seventies with active or convalescent COVID-19.

This chain links TRBV13 with TRBJ1-2; 7 bases match TRBD1. The junction had 3 bases not matched to a gene; V was cut back by 1 base and J by 7 bases. Germline CDR1 and CDR2: PRHDT and FYEKMQ (reference sequence). The length of the CDR3 is 13 residues. The CDR3 coding sequence is TGTGCCAGCAGCTTAGACAGGGGAGTTGGCTACACCTTC. Protein sequence: CASSLDRGVGYTF.

Here the CDR3 reads CASSVQAGKYNEQFF. CDR3 nucleotide sequence: TGTGCCAGCAGCGTCCAAGCGGGGAAATACAATGAGCAGTTCTTC. The chain couples TRBV9 to TRBJ2-1; TRBD2 matches 7 bases. CDR1 is SGDLS and CDR2 is YYNGEE in the germline V gene. The V and J ends lost 2 bases and 4 bases, in that order; junction bases with no gene match: 6. The CDR3 is 15 residues long.